This TCR beta chain was captured by sequencing in a study of response to subunit inactivated influenza vaccine. TCRdb redid the calling of the RT-PCR reads with MiXCR, one entry per CDR3 protein. The table records over 650,000 distinct CDR3 sequences, 15% to 20% of them present only once. This clonotype was recorded many times. Its antigen remains unidentified. Study observations and caveats: New T cells are recruited in small numbers by each seasonal influenza vaccination, according to the authors' suggestion.

The sample was PBMCs from blood, taken approximately 5 days after vaccination. The source is a middle-aged man who received an inactivated influenza vaccine.

In DNA form, the CDR3 reads TGTGCCAGCAGTCCAACTAGCGGGAGGAACAATGAGCAGTTCTTC. This gives the protein CASSPTSGRNNEQFF. The rearrangement joins TRBV12-3 or TRBV12-4 to TRBJ2-1; 12 bases match TRBD2. Trimming cost V 5 bases and J 5 bases; bases outside gene matches: 4. There are 15 residues in the CDR3.